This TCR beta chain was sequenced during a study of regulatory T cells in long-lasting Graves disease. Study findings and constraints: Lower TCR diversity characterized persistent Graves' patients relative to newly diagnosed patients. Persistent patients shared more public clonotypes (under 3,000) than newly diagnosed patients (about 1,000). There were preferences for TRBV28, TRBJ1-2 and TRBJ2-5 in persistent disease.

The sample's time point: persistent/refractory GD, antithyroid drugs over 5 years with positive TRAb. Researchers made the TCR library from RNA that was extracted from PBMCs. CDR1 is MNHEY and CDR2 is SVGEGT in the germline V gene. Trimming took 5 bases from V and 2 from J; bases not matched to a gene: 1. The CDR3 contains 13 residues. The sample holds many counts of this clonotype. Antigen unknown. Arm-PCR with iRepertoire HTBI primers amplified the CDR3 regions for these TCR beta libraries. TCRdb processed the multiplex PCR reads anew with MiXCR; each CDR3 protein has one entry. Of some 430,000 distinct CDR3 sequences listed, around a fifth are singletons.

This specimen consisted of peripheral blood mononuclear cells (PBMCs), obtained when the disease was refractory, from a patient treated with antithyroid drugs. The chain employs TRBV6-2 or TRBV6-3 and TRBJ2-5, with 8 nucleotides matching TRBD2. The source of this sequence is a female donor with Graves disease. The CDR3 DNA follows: TGTGCCAGCAGTCCTAGCGGGCAAGAGACCCAGTACTTC. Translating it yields CASSPSGQETQYF.